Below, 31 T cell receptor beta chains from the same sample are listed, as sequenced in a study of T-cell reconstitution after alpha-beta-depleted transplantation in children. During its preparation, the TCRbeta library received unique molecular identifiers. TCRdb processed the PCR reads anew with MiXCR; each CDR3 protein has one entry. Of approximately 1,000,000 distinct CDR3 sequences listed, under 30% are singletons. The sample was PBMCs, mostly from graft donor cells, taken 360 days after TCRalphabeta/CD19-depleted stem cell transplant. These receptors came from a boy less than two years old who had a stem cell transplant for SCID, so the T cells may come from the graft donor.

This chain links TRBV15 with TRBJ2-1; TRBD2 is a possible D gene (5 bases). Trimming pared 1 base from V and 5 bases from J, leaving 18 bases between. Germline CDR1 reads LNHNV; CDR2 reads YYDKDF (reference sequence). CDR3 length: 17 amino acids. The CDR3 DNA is TGTGCCACCAGCAGAGCTCACAGTGGGAGCGAGGACAATGAGCAGTTCTTC. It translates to CATSRAHSGSEDNEQFF.

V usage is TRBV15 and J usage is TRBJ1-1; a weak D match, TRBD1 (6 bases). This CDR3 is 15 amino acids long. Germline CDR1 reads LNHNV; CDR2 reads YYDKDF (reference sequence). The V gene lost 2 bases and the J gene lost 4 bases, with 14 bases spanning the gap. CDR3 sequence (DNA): TGTGCCACCAGCAGACAAACAGGGTTGGGCACTGAAGCTTTCTTT. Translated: CATSRQTGLGTEAFF.

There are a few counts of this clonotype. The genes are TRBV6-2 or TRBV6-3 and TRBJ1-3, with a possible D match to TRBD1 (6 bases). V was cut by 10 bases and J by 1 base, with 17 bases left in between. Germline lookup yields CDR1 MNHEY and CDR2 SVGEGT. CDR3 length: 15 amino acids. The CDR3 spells CATSWTAASGNTIYF. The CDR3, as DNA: TGTGCCACCTCCTGGACAGCCGCGTCTGGAAACACCATATATTTT.

CDR3 sequence: CSAREGGIREDTQYF. The CDR3 DNA follows: TGCAGTGCTAGAGAAGGCGGTATAAGAGAAGATACGCAGTATTTT. The V and J genes are TRBV20-1 and TRBJ2-3; no firm D call. Germline V CDR1 and CDR2: DFQATT, SNEGSKA (reference sequence). This CDR3 comprises 15 residues. V was trimmed by 0 bases and J by 5 bases, leaving 15 bases between them.

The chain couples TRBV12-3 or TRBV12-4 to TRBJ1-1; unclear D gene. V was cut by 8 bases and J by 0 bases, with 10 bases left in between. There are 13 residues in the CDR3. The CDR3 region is CASSEVLNTEAFF. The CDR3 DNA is TGTGCCAGCTCTGAGGTTTTGAACACTGAAGCTTTCTTT.

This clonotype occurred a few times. The CDR3 loop reads CSAREAEPQETQYF. The CDR3 nucleotides are TGCAGTGCTAGAGAGGCAGAGCCACAAGAGACCCAGTACTTC. V is TRBV20-1 and J is TRBJ2-5; D call uncertain. CDR1 and CDR2 from the germline V gene are DFQATT and SNEGSKA (reference sequence). The CDR3 has 14 amino acids. The V end was cut by 0 bases, the J end by 2 bases, with 10 bases between.

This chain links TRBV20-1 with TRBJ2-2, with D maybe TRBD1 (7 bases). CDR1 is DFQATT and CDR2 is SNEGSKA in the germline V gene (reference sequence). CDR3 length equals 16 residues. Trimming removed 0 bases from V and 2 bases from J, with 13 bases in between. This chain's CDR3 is CSARDAGQSNTGELFF. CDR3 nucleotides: TGCAGTGCTAGAGATGCGGGACAGTCCAACACCGGGGAGCTGTTTTTT.

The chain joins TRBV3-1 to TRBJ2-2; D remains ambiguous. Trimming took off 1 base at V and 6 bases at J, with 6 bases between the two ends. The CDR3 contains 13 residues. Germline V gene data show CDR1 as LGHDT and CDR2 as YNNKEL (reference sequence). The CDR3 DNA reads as TGTGCCAGCAGCCAAGTTCAGTCCGGGGAGCTGTTTTTT. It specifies CASSQVQSGELFF.

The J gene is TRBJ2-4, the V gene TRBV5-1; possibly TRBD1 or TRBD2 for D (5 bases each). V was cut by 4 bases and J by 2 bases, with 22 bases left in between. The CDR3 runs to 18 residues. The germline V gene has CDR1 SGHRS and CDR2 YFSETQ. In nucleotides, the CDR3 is TGCGCCAGCAGCCCCACCACGACAGCTGGCGGGTCCAAAAACATTCAGTACTTC. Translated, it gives CASSPTTTAGGSKNIQYF.

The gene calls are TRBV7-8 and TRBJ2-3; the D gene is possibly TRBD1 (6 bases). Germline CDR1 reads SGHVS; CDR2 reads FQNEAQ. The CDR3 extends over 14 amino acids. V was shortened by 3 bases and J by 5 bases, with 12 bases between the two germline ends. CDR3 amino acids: CASSFGQPRDTQYF. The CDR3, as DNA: TGTGCCAGCAGCTTCGGACAGCCGAGAGATACGCAGTATTTT.

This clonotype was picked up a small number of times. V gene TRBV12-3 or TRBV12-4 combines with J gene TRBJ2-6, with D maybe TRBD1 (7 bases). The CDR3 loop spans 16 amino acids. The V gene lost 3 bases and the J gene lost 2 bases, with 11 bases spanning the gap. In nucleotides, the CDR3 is TGTGCCAGCAGTTTCGGCAGGGGGGCTGGGGCCAACGTCCTGACTTTC. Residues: CASSFGRGAGANVLTF.

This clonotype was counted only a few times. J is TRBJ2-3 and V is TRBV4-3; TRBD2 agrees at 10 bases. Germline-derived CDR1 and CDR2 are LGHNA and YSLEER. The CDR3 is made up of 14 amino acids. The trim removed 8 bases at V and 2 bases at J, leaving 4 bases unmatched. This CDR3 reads CASWTSGITDTQYF. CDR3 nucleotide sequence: TGCGCCAGCTGGACTAGCGGTATCACAGATACGCAGTATTTT.

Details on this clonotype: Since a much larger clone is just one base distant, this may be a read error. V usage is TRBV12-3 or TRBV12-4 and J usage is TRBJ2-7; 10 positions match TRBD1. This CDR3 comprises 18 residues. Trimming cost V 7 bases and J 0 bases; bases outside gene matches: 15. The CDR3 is CASIFALIGTGDSYEQYF. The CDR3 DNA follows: TGTGCCAGCATTTTTGCCCTAATTGGGACAGGGGACTCCTACGAGCAGTACTTC.

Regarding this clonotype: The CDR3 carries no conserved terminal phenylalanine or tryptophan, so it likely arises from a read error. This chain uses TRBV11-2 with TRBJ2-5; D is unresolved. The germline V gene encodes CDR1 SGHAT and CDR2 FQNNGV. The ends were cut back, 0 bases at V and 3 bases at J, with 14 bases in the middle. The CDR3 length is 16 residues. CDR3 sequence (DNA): TGTGCCAGCAGCTTAGACGGAAGCCTCACAAAAGAGACCCAGTACCTC. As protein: CASSLDGSLTKETQYL.

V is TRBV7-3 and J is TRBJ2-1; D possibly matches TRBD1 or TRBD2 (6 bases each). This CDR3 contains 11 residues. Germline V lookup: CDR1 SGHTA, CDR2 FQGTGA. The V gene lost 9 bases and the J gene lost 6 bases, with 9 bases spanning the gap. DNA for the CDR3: TGTGCCAGGGGGGGCGGCAATGAGCAGTTCTTC. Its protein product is CARGGGNEQFF.

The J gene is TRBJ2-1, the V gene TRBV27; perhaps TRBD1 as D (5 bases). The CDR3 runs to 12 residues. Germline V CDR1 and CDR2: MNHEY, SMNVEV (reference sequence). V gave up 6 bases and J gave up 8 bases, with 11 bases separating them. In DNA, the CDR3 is TGTGCCAGCAGCCCTGACAGCGATGAGCAGTTCTTC. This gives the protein CASSPDSDEQFF.

The CDR3, as DNA: TGCAGTGCTAGCGGGGGGCCATTCTCCTACAATGAGCAGTTCTTC. This gives the protein CSASGGPFSYNEQFF. This rearrangement joins TRBV20-1 to TRBJ2-1; the D gene is possibly TRBD2 (7 bases). The CDR3 sequence is 15 residues long. The ends were cut back, 3 bases at V and 0 bases at J, with 12 bases in the middle. CDR1 and CDR2 (germline): DFQATT, SNEGSKA (reference sequence).

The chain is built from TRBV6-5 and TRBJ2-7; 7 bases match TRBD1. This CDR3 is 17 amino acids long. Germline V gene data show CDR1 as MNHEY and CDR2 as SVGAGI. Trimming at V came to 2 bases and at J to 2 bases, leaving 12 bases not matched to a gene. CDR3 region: CASSYTRGTAGPYEQYF. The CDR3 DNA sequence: TGTGCCAGCAGTTACACGCGTGGGACAGCCGGCCCCTACGAGCAGTACTTC.

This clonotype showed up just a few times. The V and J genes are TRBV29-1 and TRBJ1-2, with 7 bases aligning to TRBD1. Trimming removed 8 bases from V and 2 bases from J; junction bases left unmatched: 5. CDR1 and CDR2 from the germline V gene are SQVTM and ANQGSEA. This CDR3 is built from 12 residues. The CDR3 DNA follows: TGCAGCTTTCAGACAGGGAACTATGGCTACACCTTC. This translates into CSFQTGNYGYTF.

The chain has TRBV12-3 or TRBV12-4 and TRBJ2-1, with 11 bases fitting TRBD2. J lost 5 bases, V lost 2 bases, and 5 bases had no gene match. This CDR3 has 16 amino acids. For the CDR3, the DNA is TGTGCCAGCAGTTTACGACCTAGCGGGGGGCACAATGAGCAGTTCTTC. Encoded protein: CASSLRPSGGHNEQFF.

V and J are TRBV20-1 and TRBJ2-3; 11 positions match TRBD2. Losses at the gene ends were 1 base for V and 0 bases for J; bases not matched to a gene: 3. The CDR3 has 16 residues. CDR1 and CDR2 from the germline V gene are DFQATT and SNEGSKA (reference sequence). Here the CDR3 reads CSARVTSGGSTDTQYF. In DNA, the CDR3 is TGCAGTGCTAGAGTAACTAGCGGGGGAAGCACAGATACGCAGTATTTT.

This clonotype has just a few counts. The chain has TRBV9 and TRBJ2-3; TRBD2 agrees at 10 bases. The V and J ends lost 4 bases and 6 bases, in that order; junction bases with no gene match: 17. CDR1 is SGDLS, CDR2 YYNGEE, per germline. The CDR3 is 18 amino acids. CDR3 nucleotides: TGTGCCAGCAGCCCCGGTATCCCAATAGCGGGGGGCGGGGATACGCAGTATTTT. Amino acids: CASSPGIPIAGGGDTQYF. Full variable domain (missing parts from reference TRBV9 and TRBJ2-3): DSGVTQTPKHLITATGQRVTLRCSPRSGDLSVYWYQQSLDQGLQFLIQYYNGEERAKGNILERFSAQQFPDLHSELNLSSLELGDSALYFCASSPGIPIAGGGDTQYFGPGTRLTVL.

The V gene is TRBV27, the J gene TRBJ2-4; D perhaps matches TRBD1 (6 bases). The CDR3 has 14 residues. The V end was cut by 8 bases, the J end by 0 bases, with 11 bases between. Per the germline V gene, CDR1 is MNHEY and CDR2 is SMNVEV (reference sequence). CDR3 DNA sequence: TGTGCCAGCCCGGACAGCCTAGCCAAAAACATTCAGTACTTC. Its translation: CASPDSLAKNIQYF.

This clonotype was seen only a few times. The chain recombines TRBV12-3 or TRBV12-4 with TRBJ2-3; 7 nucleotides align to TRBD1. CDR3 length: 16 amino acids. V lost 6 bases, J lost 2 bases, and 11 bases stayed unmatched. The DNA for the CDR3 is TGTGCCAGCAGAACCGGGACAGCCGCATTCACAGATACGCAGTATTTT. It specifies CASRTGTAAFTDTQYF.

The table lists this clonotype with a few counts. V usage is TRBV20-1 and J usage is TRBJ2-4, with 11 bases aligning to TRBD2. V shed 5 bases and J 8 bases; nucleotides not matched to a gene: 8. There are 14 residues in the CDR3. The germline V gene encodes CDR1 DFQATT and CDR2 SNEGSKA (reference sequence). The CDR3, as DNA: TGCAGTGCTCGTAGCGGGGGGGATTTCGACATTCAGTACTTC. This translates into CSARSGGDFDIQYF.

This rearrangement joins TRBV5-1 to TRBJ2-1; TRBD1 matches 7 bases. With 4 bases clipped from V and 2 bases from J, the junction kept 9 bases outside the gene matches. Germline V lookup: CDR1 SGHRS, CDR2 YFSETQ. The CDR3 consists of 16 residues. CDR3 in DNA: TGCGCCAGCAGCGCCCACCGGGACAGCACCTACAATGAGCAGTTCTTC. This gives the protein CASSAHRDSTYNEQFF. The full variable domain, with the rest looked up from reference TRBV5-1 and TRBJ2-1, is KAGVTQTPRYLIKTRGQQVTLSCSPISGHRSVSWYQQTPGQGLQFLFEYFSETQRNKGNFPGRFSGRQFSNSRSEMNVSTLELGDSALYLCASSAHRDSTYNEQFFGPGTRLTVL.

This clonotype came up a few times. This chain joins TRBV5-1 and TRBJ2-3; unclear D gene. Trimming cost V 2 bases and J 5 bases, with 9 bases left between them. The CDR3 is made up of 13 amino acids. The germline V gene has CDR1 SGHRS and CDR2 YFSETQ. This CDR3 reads CASSLQPLDTQYF. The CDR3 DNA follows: TGCGCCAGCAGCTTACAGCCTTTAGATACGCAGTATTTT.

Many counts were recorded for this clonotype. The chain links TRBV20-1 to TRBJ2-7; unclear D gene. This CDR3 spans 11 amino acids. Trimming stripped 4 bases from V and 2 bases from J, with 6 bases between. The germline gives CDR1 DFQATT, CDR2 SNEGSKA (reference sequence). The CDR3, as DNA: TGCAGTGCTATGTTAACCTACGAGCAGTACTTC. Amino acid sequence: CSAMLTYEQYF.

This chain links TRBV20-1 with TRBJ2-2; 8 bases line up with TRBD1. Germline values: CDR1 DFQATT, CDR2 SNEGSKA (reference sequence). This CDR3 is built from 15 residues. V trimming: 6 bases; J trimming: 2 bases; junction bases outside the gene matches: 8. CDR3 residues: CSALRGQANTGELFF. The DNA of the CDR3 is TGCAGTGCCCTCCGGGGACAGGCCAACACCGGGGAGCTGTTTTTT.

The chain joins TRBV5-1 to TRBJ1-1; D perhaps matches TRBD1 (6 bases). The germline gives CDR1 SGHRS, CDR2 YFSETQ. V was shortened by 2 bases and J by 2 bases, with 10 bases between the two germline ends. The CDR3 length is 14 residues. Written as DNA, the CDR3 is TGCGCCAGCAGCTTTACAGGGAGTAACACTGAAGCTTTCTTT. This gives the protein CASSFTGSNTEAFF.

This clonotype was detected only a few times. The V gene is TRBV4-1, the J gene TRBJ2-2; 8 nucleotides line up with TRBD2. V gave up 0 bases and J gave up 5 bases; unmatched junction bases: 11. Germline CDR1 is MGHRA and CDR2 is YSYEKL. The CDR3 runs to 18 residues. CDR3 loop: CASSQEGPPGLGTGELFF. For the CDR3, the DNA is TGCGCCAGCAGCCAAGAAGGACCGCCGGGACTAGGTACCGGGGAGCTGTTTTTT.